Below, 30 T cell receptor beta chains from the same sample are listed, as sequenced in a study of T cells in Graves' hyperthyroidism and ophthalmopathy. RNA transcripts gave rise to amplified TCR beta CDR3 regions. The HTBI primer set was used in a first-round RT-PCR of the TCR CDR3. MiXCR was run by TCRdb on the multiplex PCR reads, yielding one entry per CDR3 protein. The sample yields about 110,000 distinct CDR3 sequences, approximately 16% seen once. The specimen was blood. The receptors were gathered from a woman between 50 and 59 years old with Graves' hyperthyroidism.

This clonotype was picked up many times. The chain recombines TRBV30 with TRBJ1-4; TRBD1 might be the D (6 bases). Germline lookup yields CDR1 GTSNPN and CDR2 SVGIG (reference sequence). The CDR3 runs to 14 residues. The V end lost 1 base, the J end lost 8 bases, and 14 bases lay between the germline ends. The CDR3 here is CAWSGDTSQEKLFF. In DNA form, the CDR3 reads TGTGCCTGGAGTGGGGACACGAGTCAGGAAAAACTGTTTTTT.

This clonotype was recorded many times. The rearrangement joins TRBV6-2 or TRBV6-3 to TRBJ2-1; no clear D. V was pared by 3 bases and J by 6 bases, with 9 bases between. CDR1 and CDR2 (germline): MNHEY, SVGEGT. The CDR3 contains 13 residues. The CDR3 sequence: CASSYQRGNEQFF. CDR3 nucleotide sequence: TGTGCCAGCAGTTATCAGCGAGGCAATGAGCAGTTCTTC.

The chain combines TRBV19 with TRBJ2-5, with D unclear. Trimming stripped 4 bases from V and 4 bases from J, with 10 bases between. The CDR3 runs 13 residues. Germline CDR1 and CDR2: LNHDA and SQIVND (reference sequence). CDR3 DNA sequence: TGTGCCAGTAGTAGGTCTAAAAGAGAGACCCAGTACTTC. Protein sequence: CASSRSKRETQYF.

In this sample, this clonotype turned up many times. This sequence joins TRBV6-2 or TRBV6-3 and TRBJ2-4; maybe TRBD2 (6 bases). Trimming cost V 3 bases and J 4 bases, with 7 bases left between them. Per germline, CDR1 MNHEY and CDR2 SVGEGT. CDR3 length: 13 residues. CDR3 sequence reads: CASSYREKNIQYF. The CDR3 DNA follows: TGTGCCAGCAGTTATCGGGAGAAAAACATTCAGTACTTC.

This clonotype was found a few times. The chain joins TRBV27 to TRBJ1-3; the D is unclear. The CDR3 covers 14 residues. Germline V gene data show CDR1 as MNHEY and CDR2 as SMNVEV (reference sequence). Trimming stripped 4 bases from V and 5 bases from J, with 12 bases between. CDR3 in amino acids: CASSSYGSRNTIYF. The CDR3 DNA sequence: TGTGCCAGCAGTTCGTACGGAAGCAGAAACACCATATATTTT.

This clonotype was recorded many times. The rearrangement links TRBV7-2 to TRBJ2-7, with 12 positions matching TRBD2. V trimming: 5 bases; J trimming: 0 bases; junction bases outside the gene matches: 17. The CDR3 contains 20 residues. Germline lookup yields CDR1 SGHTA and CDR2 FQGNSA. The CDR3 protein is CASSRRATPGLAGDSYEQYF. The CDR3 coding sequence is TGTGCCAGCAGCCGACGGGCTACTCCGGGACTAGCGGGTGACTCCTACGAGCAGTACTTC.

In its sample, this clonotype was seen many times. The V call is TRBV6-1, the J call TRBJ1-5; D not certain. The germline V gene encodes CDR1 MNHNS and CDR2 SASEGT. Trimming shortened V by 4 bases and J by 2 bases, and 9 bases separated the two germline ends. CDR3 length: 14 amino acids. This chain's CDR3 is CASSAEIGNQPQHF. CDR3 DNA: TGTGCCAGCAGTGCGGAGATTGGCAATCAGCCCCAGCATTTT.

The chain recombines TRBV24-1 with TRBJ2-1, with TRBD2 matching over 11 bases. The germline gives CDR1 KGHDR, CDR2 SFDVKD. The ends lost 4 bases at V and 0 bases at J; junction bases unmatched: 4. The CDR3 contains 17 residues. The CDR3 protein is CATSDPTSGSSYNEQFF. The CDR3, as DNA: TGTGCCACCAGTGACCCCACTAGCGGGAGCTCCTACAATGAGCAGTTCTTC.

This clonotype was detected ten times or more. This chain uses TRBV12-3 or TRBV12-4 with TRBJ1-5, with 8 bases fitting TRBD1. The CDR3 loop spans 15 amino acids. V lost 5 bases, J lost 5 bases, and 8 bases stayed unmatched. The CDR3 spells CASSPDRANDQPQHF. CDR3 DNA: TGTGCCAGCAGTCCGGACAGGGCGAACGATCAGCCCCAGCATTTT.

This clonotype was found many times. The chain carries TRBV3-1 and TRBJ2-1, with D possibly TRBD1 on 5 matching bases. Trimming removed 1 base at V and 4 bases at J, with 11 bases between. The germline V gene encodes CDR1 LGHDT and CDR2 YNNKEL (reference sequence). This CDR3 is 15 amino acids long. Here the CDR3 DNA reads TGTGCCAGCAGCCAAGCTAGGGGTAGTTACAATGAGCAGTTCTTC. This translates into CASSQARGSYNEQFF.

The chain uses TRBV20-1 and TRBJ2-1, with 14 bases fitting TRBD2. CDR3 length: 15 amino acids. CDR1 and CDR2 (germline): DFQATT, SNEGSKA (reference sequence). V was pared by 6 bases and J by 7 bases, with 8 bases of the junction left unmatched. Written as DNA, the CDR3 is TGCAGTGCCAACCTCGGGACTAGCGGGGGAAATGAGCAGTTCTTC. This translates into CSANLGTSGGNEQFF.

In this sample, this clonotype turned up many times. The CDR3 protein is CSAEGNEQFF. CDR3 DNA: TGCAGTGCGGAAGGGAATGAGCAGTTCTTC. The chain has TRBV20-1 and TRBJ2-1; D is unresolved. Germline V gene sequence: CDR1 DFQATT, CDR2 SNEGSKA (reference sequence). The CDR3 consists of 10 residues. The V end was cut by 6 bases, the J end by 7 bases, with 7 bases between.

This clonotype was seen many times. This chain uses TRBV20-1 with TRBJ1-2; D is ambiguous. There are 14 residues in the CDR3. V was cut by 0 bases and J by 0 bases, with 8 bases left in between. Germline CDR1 is DFQATT and CDR2 is SNEGSKA (reference sequence). This CDR3 is CSARDTAANYGYTF. DNA for the CDR3: TGCAGTGCTAGAGACACGGCTGCTAACTATGGCTACACCTTC.

The sample holds many counts of this clonotype. The V call is TRBV18, the J call TRBJ2-1; 14 positions agree with TRBD2. CDR3 length: 16 residues. With V trimmed by 4 bases and J by 8 bases, 7 bases remained unmatched. Germline V CDR1 and CDR2: KGHSH, LQKENI. The chain's CDR3 is CASSRTGTSGSYEQFF. The CDR3 nucleotides read TGTGCCAGCTCACGAACCGGGACTAGCGGGAGCTATGAGCAGTTCTTC.

This clonotype was seen ten or more times. This chain's CDR3 is CASRGTGTNTGELFF. DNA of the CDR3: TGTGCCAGCAGAGGGACAGGGACGAACACCGGGGAGCTGTTTTTT. The chain couples TRBV6-1 to TRBJ2-2; 9 bases match TRBD1. The germline CDR1 and CDR2 sequences are MNHNS and SASEGT. The V segment lost 6 bases and the J segment 0 bases; nucleotides outside the gene matches: 2. The CDR3 totals 15 residues.

This clonotype was seen repeatedly, ten times or more. The V gene is TRBV2, the J gene TRBJ2-7; possible D gene TRBD1, 5 bases. V dropped 4 bases and J dropped 5 bases, with 12 bases sitting between them. Per the germline V gene, CDR1 is SNHLY and CDR2 is FYNNEI. The CDR3 covers 13 residues. CDR3 amino acids: CASSGTSNDEQYF. For the CDR3, the DNA is TGTGCCAGCAGTGGGACATCTAACGACGAGCAGTACTTC.

This clonotype was recorded many times. The genes are TRBV28 and TRBJ1-4; D remains unclear. Trimming took 7 bases from V and 7 from J, leaving 10 bases between them. CDR3 size: 12 residues. Germline CDR1 is MDHEN and CDR2 is SYDVKM. The CDR3 bases are TGTGCCAGCACCCATCAGTCTGAAAAACTGTTTTTT. This gives the protein CASTHQSEKLFF.

This clonotype was seen more than once but under ten times. DNA of the CDR3: TGTGCCAGCAGCTTATCTCGGCGCGGGGATACGCAGTATTTT. It specifies CASSLSRRGDTQYF. This sequence joins TRBV7-2 and TRBJ2-3; tentatively, D is TRBD2 (5 bases). The CDR3 is 14 amino acids. V was trimmed by 2 bases and J by 6 bases, leaving 12 bases between them. Germline CDR1 SGHTA, CDR2 FQGNSA.

This clonotype appeared many times. The chain recombines TRBV10-3 with TRBJ2-7; 8 bases fit TRBD1. Germline values: CDR1 ENHRY, CDR2 SYGVKD. The CDR3 sequence is 14 residues long. Trimming at V came to 2 bases and at J to 7 bases, leaving 7 bases not matched to a gene. The CDR3: CAISEDRGFVEQYF. The CDR3 coding sequence is TGTGCCATCAGTGAGGACAGGGGCTTCGTTGAGCAGTACTTC.

This clonotype showed up many times. This chain connects TRBV28 to TRBJ2-1; the D is unclear. This CDR3 contains 12 residues. Looked up from germline, CDR1 is MDHEN and CDR2 is SYDVKM. The V end was cut by 6 bases, the J end by 3 bases, with 6 bases between. In DNA form, the CDR3 reads TGTGCCAGCAGCCTACTCTACAATGAGCAGTTCTTC. This translates into CASSLLYNEQFF.

In its sample, this clonotype was seen many times. The V and J genes are TRBV11-2 and TRBJ2-6; D not certain. V shed 1 base and J shed 4 bases, with 8 bases lying between them. Germline V lookup: CDR1 SGHAT, CDR2 FQNNGV. This CDR3 is built from 15 residues. This CDR3 reads CASSLVGWGANVLTF. The CDR3 DNA sequence: TGTGCCAGCAGCTTAGTTGGGTGGGGGGCCAACGTCCTGACTTTC.

This clonotype came up many times. The rearrangement uses TRBV7-2 and TRBJ2-2; TRBD2 might be the D (6 bases). V shed 2 bases and J shed 5 bases, with 21 bases lying between them. The V gene's germline CDR1 is SGHTA and CDR2 FQGNSA. This CDR3 has 18 residues. The CDR3 protein is CASSLIAGEAGGTGELFF. CDR3 in DNA: TGTGCCAGCAGCTTAATAGCTGGGGAGGCCGGGGGAACCGGGGAGCTGTTTTTT.

This clonotype was counted at least ten times. V is TRBV5-1 and J is TRBJ2-3; D gene ambiguous. V was trimmed by 3 bases and J by 4 bases, leaving 9 bases between them. CDR1 and CDR2 (germline): SGHRS, YFSETQ. The CDR3 has 13 amino acids. The CDR3 DNA follows: TGCGCCAGCAGCTCTATCGAGGCAGATACGCAGTATTTT. Encoded protein: CASSSIEADTQYF.

For this clonotype: This may arise from a read error, as a much more abundant clone is one base away. The rearrangement links TRBV5-4 to TRBJ1-1, with 11 bases lining up with TRBD1. V gave up 4 bases and J gave up 0 bases; unmatched junction bases: 2. Germline V gives CDR1 SGHNT, CDR2 YYREEE (reference sequence). The CDR3 contains 15 residues. CDR3 bases: TGTGCCAGCAGCCGGGACAGGGGGATGAACACTGAAGCTTTCTTT. It translates to CASSRDRGMNTEAFF.

This clonotype was picked up many times. This sequence joins TRBV4-1 and TRBJ2-1; D is unclear. V was shortened by 0 bases and J by 0 bases, with 6 bases between the two germline ends. Germline V gene data show CDR1 as MGHRA and CDR2 as YSYEKL. The CDR3 runs to 15 residues. The CDR3 bases are TGCGCCAGCAGCCAAGAAAGTAACTCCTACAATGAGCAGTTCTTC. Protein sequence: CASSQESNSYNEQFF.

The chain recombines TRBV3-1 with TRBJ1-2, with D maybe TRBD1 (6 bases). The V end lost 3 bases, the J end lost 7 bases, and 15 bases lay between the germline ends. CDR1 and CDR2 from the germline V gene are LGHDT and YNNKEL (reference sequence). The CDR3 is made up of 14 amino acids. In DNA, the CDR3 is TGTGCCAGCAGCCACGATAACGGGGGCCGTGGCTACACCTTC. This gives the protein CASSHDNGGRGYTF.

This clonotype was observed many times. The chain employs TRBV9 and TRBJ1-1; D unresolved. Trimming removed 4 bases at V and 3 bases at J, with 16 bases between. Germline CDR1 and CDR2: SGDLS and YYNGEE. The CDR3 covers 15 residues. CDR3 region: CASSSHDKADTEAFF. CDR3 sequence (DNA): TGTGCCAGCAGCTCACATGATAAGGCAGACACTGAAGCTTTCTTT.

In this sample, this clonotype turned up a few times. The chain joins TRBV19 to TRBJ1-1; D remains unclear. This CDR3 spans 11 amino acids. V shed 7 bases and J shed 7 bases, with 10 bases lying between them. The germline CDR1 and CDR2 sequences are LNHDA and SQIVND (reference sequence). The CDR3 here is CASNSYREAFF. The DNA for the CDR3 is TGTGCCAGTAACTCGTACCGTGAAGCTTTCTTT.

This clonotype was seen only a few times. The chain employs TRBV5-1 and TRBJ2-5; 8 bases match TRBD2. Germline V gene lookup returns CDR1 SGHRS and CDR2 YFSETQ. CDR3 length: 16 residues. V lost 0 bases to trimming and J lost 4 bases; unmatched junction nucleotides: 8. The CDR3 coding sequence is TGCGCCAGCAGCTTGGGGCCCACGGGAGGGCGAGAGACCCAGTACTTC. It is translated as CASSLGPTGGRETQYF.

This clonotype was seen ten or more times. V and J are TRBV2 and TRBJ2-5; D possibly matches TRBD1 or TRBD2 (5 bases each). Trimming stripped 4 bases from V and 3 bases from J, with 12 bases between. The CDR3 runs 14 residues. CDR1 and CDR2 from the germline V gene are SNHLY and FYNNEI. The CDR3 DNA is TGTGCCAGCAGTGTCGCCAGGGAGAAAGAGACCCAGTACTTC. Translated, it gives CASSVAREKETQYF.